This TCR beta chain was retrieved from a study of T cell responses to AZD1222 COVID-19 vaccine. Germline CDR1 is SSHAT and CDR2 is FNYEAQ (reference sequence). The CDR3 totals 11 residues. The method was immunoSEQ multiplex PCR; TCRdb's version includes in-frame clones alone and lacks a portion of them. The table shows around 160,000 clones, with just over 90% occurring only once. The specimen was peripheral blood, collected on day 0 of AZD1222 vaccination. The sequence was collected from an adult in good health. The chain uses TRBV7-7 and TRBJ2-1; TRBD2 aligns across 8 bases. This CDR3 reads CASGTYNEQFF. CDR3 nucleotide sequence: TGTGCTAGCGGGACATACAATGAGCAGTTCTTC.